The 30 T cell receptor beta chains reported below all come from one sample, sequenced in a study of Ad26.COV2.S vaccination and SARS-CoV-2 variants. The treatment is: 19 received Ad26.COV2.S at low or high dose, single or two shots; about 5 received placebo; per-sample allocation not given. Sampling occurred on day 63 after the first vaccine or placebo injection. The table came from immunoSEQ multiplex PCR; TCRdb's copy has only in-frame clones and leaves some out. The data show 380,000 or so clones, approximately 90% seen once. The sequences come from peripheral blood, collected in a trial of Ad26.COV2.S vaccine versus placebo. The source of these receptors is a person aged 18-60 years who received the Ad26.COV2.S COVID-19 vaccine or a placebo.

The V and J genes are TRBV7-3 and TRBJ2-1, with D maybe TRBD2 (5 bases). Between the trimmed V and J ends, which lost 8 bases and 3 bases, there was a span of 14 bases. Germline loops: CDR1 SGHTA, CDR2 FQGTGA. The CDR3 contains 14 residues. CDR3 in DNA: TGTGCCAGCGCTTCCGTCCGGGGCTACAATGAGCAGTTCTTC. Translating gives CASASVRGYNEQFF.

The chain combines TRBV28 with TRBJ2-7, with 8 bases matching TRBD2. The ends lost 5 bases at V and 1 base at J; junction bases unmatched: 16. This CDR3 is built from 18 residues. The germline CDR1 and CDR2 sequences are MDHEN and SYDVKM. The CDR3 here is CASSQTGAGVLGSYEQYF. The CDR3 bases are TGTGCCAGCAGTCAAACCGGAGCGGGAGTCTTGGGTTCCTACGAGCAGTACTTC.

V usage is TRBV6-1 and J usage is TRBJ2-3; 12 bases are shared with TRBD1. Germline V gives CDR1 MNHNS, CDR2 SASEGT. The ends lost 3 bases at V and 7 bases at J; junction bases unmatched: 8. The CDR3 is 16 residues long. The DNA for the CDR3 is TGTGCCAGCAGTGAGAGTGGGACAGGGGGCTTGAATACGCAGTATTTT. Translation: CASSESGTGGLNTQYF.

V gene TRBV7-2 combines with J gene TRBJ2-5; D gene unclear. Trimming took off 2 bases at V and 5 bases at J, with 6 bases between the two ends. This CDR3 is built from 12 residues. CDR1 and CDR2 (germline): SGHTA, FQGNSA. DNA of the CDR3: TGTGCCAGCAGCTTAATGGCGGAGACCCAGTACTTC. It encodes CASSLMAETQYF.

Here the CDR3 reads CASSFQDNSPLHF. The CDR3 DNA sequence: TGTGCCAGCAGCTTCCAGGATAATTCACCCCTCCACTTT. The rearrangement uses TRBV5-4 and TRBJ1-6, with D hard to call. The length of the CDR3 is 13 residues. The germline gives CDR1 SGHNT, CDR2 YYREEE (reference sequence). Trimming pared 2 bases from V and 5 bases from J, leaving 5 bases between. The entire variable domain, with the rest obtained from reference TRBV5-4 and TRBJ1-6, is as follows: ETGVTQSPTHLIKTRGQQVTLRCSSQSGHNTVSWYQQALGQGPQFIFQYYREEENGRGNFPPRFSGLQFPNYSSELNVNALELDDSALYLCASSFQDNSPLHFGNGTRLTVT.

The V call is TRBV19, the J call TRBJ1-2; D uncertain. The ends were cut back, 10 bases at V and 6 bases at J, with 9 bases in the middle. CDR1 is LNHDA, CDR2 SQIVND, per germline (reference sequence). The CDR3 length is 10 residues. CDR3 loop: CATLKDGYTF. CDR3 nucleotide sequence: TGTGCCACTCTGAAGGATGGCTACACCTTC.

The chain has TRBV6-5 and TRBJ1-5, with D uncertain. The CDR3 loop spans 15 amino acids. V lost 6 bases to trimming and J lost 0 bases, with 12 bases between them. CDR1 and CDR2 (germline): MNHEY, SVGAGI. Here the CDR3 reads CASRSAGNSNQPQHF. For the CDR3, the DNA is TGTGCCAGCAGAAGCGCCGGGAATAGCAATCAGCCCCAGCATTTT.

This clone appeared a single time. The chain employs TRBV28 and TRBJ2-3, with 7 bases lining up with TRBD2. Germline CDR1 and CDR2: MDHEN and SYDVKM. The CDR3 consists of 15 residues. V lost 4 bases to trimming and J lost 1 base; unmatched junction nucleotides: 5. In nucleotides, the CDR3 is TGTGCCAGCAGTTCGTCGGCGGGAGGCACAGATACGCAGTATTTT. It specifies CASSSSAGGTDTQYF.

The chain has TRBV19 and TRBJ1-2; D gene unclear. V was cut by 1 base and J by 2 bases, with 14 bases left in between. In germline, CDR1 is LNHDA, CDR2 SQIVND (reference sequence). This CDR3 has 16 amino acids. CDR3 protein: CASSIVPRTANYGYTF. The CDR3 region has the DNA TGTGCCAGTAGTATAGTACCCCGGACCGCGAACTATGGCTACACCTTC.

The chain recombines TRBV10-3 with TRBJ2-1; 9 positions match TRBD2. The CDR3 is 13 residues long. CDR1 ENHRY and CDR2 SYGVKD come from the germline V gene. Trimming cost V 7 bases and J 4 bases; bases outside gene matches: 2. As DNA, the CDR3 is TGTGCCATCACTAGCGGGAATTACAATGAGCAGTTCTTC. Its translation: CAITSGNYNEQFF.

This chain joins TRBV4-2 and TRBJ1-1; TRBD1 aligns across 8 bases. The V gene's germline CDR1 is LGHNA and CDR2 YNFKEQ. The CDR3 consists of 14 residues. V gave up 3 bases and J gave up 11 bases; unmatched junction bases: 11. DNA for the CDR3: TGTGCCAGCAGCCACGCCAGAGGGACAGGCGGCGCTTTCTTT. Translation: CASSHARGTGGAFF.

J is TRBJ2-1 and V is TRBV2; 14 bases are shared with TRBD2. V trimming: 8 bases; J trimming: 4 bases; junction bases outside the gene matches: 1. The CDR3 contains 14 residues. The V gene's germline CDR1 is SNHLY and CDR2 FYNNEI. This CDR3 reads CASGTSGGYNEQFF. The CDR3 DNA sequence: TGTGCCAGCGGGACTAGCGGGGGTTACAATGAGCAGTTCTTC.

The chain employs TRBV11-2 and TRBJ2-7; TRBD1 matches at 7 bases. Germline CDR1 is SGHAT and CDR2 is FQNNGV. V shed 7 bases and J 1 base; nucleotides not matched to a gene: 10. The CDR3 has 15 residues. This CDR3 is CASKLFAGGSYEQYF. The CDR3 nucleotides are TGTGCCAGCAAATTATTCGCAGGGGGATCCTACGAGCAGTACTTC.

V and J are TRBV2 and TRBJ2-7, with 7 bases that match TRBD1. CDR1 and CDR2 (germline): SNHLY, FYNNEI. Trimming at V came to 5 bases and at J to 2 bases, leaving 9 bases not matched to a gene. The CDR3 sequence is 15 residues long. In DNA, the CDR3 is TGTGCCAGCAGTAAAGACAGGGCTCCGGCCTACGAGCAGTACTTC. This gives the protein CASSKDRAPAYEQYF.

The chain employs TRBV12-3 or TRBV12-4 and TRBJ2-1; D gene uncertain. With 6 bases removed from V and 7 bases from J, the gap between germline ends came to 13 bases. The CDR3 loop spans 13 amino acids. For the CDR3, the DNA is TGTGCCAGCAGCCCCGGGCTATTAAATGAGCAGTTCTTC. It codes for CASSPGLLNEQFF.

The V call is TRBV27, the J call TRBJ1-2; 10 bases align to TRBD1. The CDR3 sequence is 14 residues long. The V gene end was trimmed by 5 bases and the J gene end by 4 bases; junction bases not matched to a gene: 4. CDR1 and CDR2 (germline): MNHEY, SMNVEV (reference sequence). The CDR3, as DNA: TGTGCCAGCAGTCTACGGGACAGGGGCTATGGCTACACCTTC. Protein product: CASSLRDRGYGYTF.

The chain combines TRBV4-2 with TRBJ2-7, with D perhaps TRBD2 (5 bases). Germline-derived CDR1 and CDR2 are LGHNA and YNFKEQ. The CDR3 spans 13 residues. The V and J ends lost 0 bases and 4 bases respectively, with 7 bases between them. The CDR3 here is CASSQERGYEQYF. Written as DNA, the CDR3 is TGTGCCAGCAGCCAAGAACGAGGGTACGAGCAGTACTTC.

CDR3 sequence reads: CASSPDSWGNYGYTF. The CDR3 coding sequence is TGTGCCAGCAGTCCGGACAGTTGGGGGAACTATGGCTACACCTTC. J is TRBJ1-2 and V is TRBV27; a possible D gene is TRBD1 (6 bases). Germline-derived CDR1 and CDR2 are MNHEY and SMNVEV (reference sequence). This CDR3 is built from 15 residues. Between the trimmed V and J ends, which lost 5 bases and 2 bases, there was a span of 15 bases.

This chain joins TRBV7-2 and TRBJ1-2, with D possibly matching TRBD1 (6 bases). V gave up 5 bases and J gave up 4 bases, with 11 bases separating them. The CDR3 has 13 amino acids. Germline CDR1 reads SGHTA; CDR2 reads FQGNSA. The CDR3 loop is CASSNRVSYGYTF. The CDR3, as DNA: TGTGCCAGCAGCAACAGGGTGAGCTATGGCTACACCTTC.

This sequence joins TRBV29-1 and TRBJ1-6; D is perhaps TRBD1 (5 bases). Trimming left V 4 bases short and J 14 bases short, with 12 bases between. Germline V gene lookup returns CDR1 SQVTM and CDR2 ANQGSEA. There are 11 residues in the CDR3. Here the CDR3 reads CSVGGDSALHF. CDR3 DNA: TGCAGCGTTGGGGGGGATTCGGCCCTCCACTTT. Filled out from reference TRBV29-1 and TRBJ1-6, the complete variable domain reads SAVISQKPSRDICQRGTSLTIQCQVDSQVTMMFWYRQQPGQSLTLIATANQGSEATYESGFVIDKFPISRPNLTFSTLTVSNMSPEDSSIYLCSVGGDSALHFGNGTRLTVT.

The chain has TRBV5-1 and TRBJ2-7; no clear D gene. Germline lookup yields CDR1 SGHRS and CDR2 YFSETQ. V lost 5 bases and J 2 bases, leaving 17 bases between the germline ends. CDR3 length: 15 residues. CDR3 DNA: TGCGCCAGCAGTTTCGGGTCCCGAGGCCCCTACGAGCAGTACTTC. This codes for CASSFGSRGPYEQYF.

The gene calls are TRBV2 and TRBJ1-6, with D unclear. V lost 2 bases and J lost 8, with 7 bases in between. Germline CDR1 SNHLY, CDR2 FYNNEI. The CDR3 is made up of 13 amino acids. In DNA form, the CDR3 reads TGTGCCAGCAGTGAAAGTGGGGATTCACCCCTCCACTTT. This gives the protein CASSESGDSPLHF.

The chain links TRBV29-1 to TRBJ2-7, with D perhaps being TRBD1 or TRBD2 (5 bases each). CDR3 length: 18 amino acids. Germline CDR1 reads SQVTM; CDR2 reads ANQGSEA. V was trimmed by 4 bases and J by 3 bases, leaving 28 bases between them. CDR3 sequence reads: CSVVLRAGRVSWDYEQYF. Written as DNA, the CDR3 is TGCAGCGTTGTTTTGAGAGCAGGGCGGGTTTCTTGGGACTACGAGCAGTACTTC.

J is TRBJ2-3 and V is TRBV7-9; unclear D gene. The V end was cut by 6 bases, the J end by 2 bases, with 12 bases between. This CDR3 spans 14 amino acids. CDR1 SEHNR and CDR2 FQNEAQ come from the germline V gene (reference sequence). CDR3: CASRALGYTDTQYF. CDR3 DNA: TGTGCCAGCAGGGCTCTAGGTTACACAGATACGCAGTATTTT.

This sequence joins TRBV12-5 and TRBJ2-3; no clear D. The germline gives CDR1 LGHNT, CDR2 FRNRAP. CDR3 length: 15 amino acids. Trimming took 0 bases from V and 2 from J, leaving 9 bases between them. In DNA form, the CDR3 reads TGTGCTAGTGGTTTGGTACTGGGGTACACAGATACGCAGTATTTT. Its protein is CASGLVLGYTDTQYF.

This rearrangement joins TRBV6-2 or TRBV6-3 to TRBJ2-3; TRBD2 aligns across 10 bases. Germline values: CDR1 MNHEY, CDR2 SVGEGT. The junction had 4 bases not matched to a gene; V was cut back by 6 bases and J by 1 base. The CDR3 length is 15 residues. CDR3 in DNA: TGTGCCAGCAGCCGCACTAGCGGGGGCACAGATACGCAGTATTTT. It encodes CASSRTSGGTDTQYF.

V is TRBV5-4 and J is TRBJ1-2; 7 bases are a match to TRBD1. In germline, CDR1 is SGHNT, CDR2 YYREEE (reference sequence). J gave up 4 bases and V 2 bases, and 5 bases lay outside the gene matches. The CDR3 sequence is 14 residues long. The CDR3: CASSFTGTAYGYTF. DNA for the CDR3: TGTGCCAGCAGCTTTACCGGGACAGCCTATGGCTACACCTTC.

This clone was detected a few times. The V call is TRBV18, the J call TRBJ1-6; D is unresolved. The V end lost 4 bases, the J end lost 6 bases, and 13 bases lay between the germline ends. The germline V gene has CDR1 KGHSH and CDR2 LQKENI. CDR3 length: 15 amino acids. CDR3 coding DNA: TGTGCCAGCTCACTCTCAGGAGACCCTAATTCACCCCTCCACTTT. Residues: CASSLSGDPNSPLHF.

The rearrangement uses TRBV9 and TRBJ1-2; TRBD1 matches at 7 bases. Germline V CDR1 and CDR2: SGDLS, YYNGEE. This CDR3 comprises 16 residues. V shed 3 bases and J 1 base; nucleotides not matched to a gene: 9. For the CDR3, the DNA is TGTGCCAGCAGCGGAGGAGGGGCAGGGGGTAACTATGGCTACACCTTC. Translated, it gives CASSGGGAGGNYGYTF.

About this clone itself: One end of the junction is discordant with germline, which a read error may explain. V is TRBV7-7 and J is TRBJ1-1, with unresolved D. CDR3 size: 14 residues. From germline, CDR1 is SSHAT and CDR2 FNYEAQ (reference sequence). CDR3 protein: CASSPGLGNTEAFF. In DNA form, the CDR3 reads TGTGCTAGCAGTCCCGGATTGGGGAACACTGAAGCTTTCTTT.